These 6 T cell receptor beta chains were all obtained from the same sample, sequenced in a study of blood T cell repertoires in COVID-19. Measured with immunoSEQ multiplex PCR; TCRdb has only the in-frame clones, and not every one. The sample comprises some 200,000 clones, more than 75% of which are singletons, and 4% to 4.5% rests with the top ten. Specimen: peripheral blood. Receptor source: a middle-aged man with acute or convalescent COVID-19.

The chain links TRBV7-6 to TRBJ1-2; the D is unclear. CDR1 is SGHVS and CDR2 is FNYEAQ in the germline V gene. Trimming removed 1 base from V and 3 bases from J, with 6 bases in between. CDR3 length: 13 residues. CDR3 loop: CASSLGADYGYTF. The CDR3 DNA sequence: TGTGCCAGCAGCTTAGGGGCAGACTATGGCTACACCTTC.

The chain recombines TRBV4-1 with TRBJ2-2, with TRBD1 matching over 8 bases. The CDR3 covers 17 residues. Germline CDR1 reads MGHRA; CDR2 reads YSYEKL. Trimming took 8 bases from V and 2 from J; bases not matched to a gene: 13. The CDR3 region has the DNA TGCGCCAGCCGCCGACAGGGGCGCCGCATCAACACCGGGGAGCTGTTTTTT. Residues: CASRRQGRRINTGELFF.

Turning to this clone: Other DNA sequences in the sample encode the same CDR3. The gene calls are TRBV5-1 and TRBJ1-2, with TRBD1 matching 7 bases. Germline V gene data show CDR1 as SGHRS and CDR2 as YFSETQ. J gave up 2 bases and V 2 bases, and 0 bases lay outside the gene matches. The CDR3 has 13 residues. CDR3 protein: CASSLQGNYGYTF. CDR3 DNA: TGCGCCAGCAGCTTACAGGGGAACTATGGCTACACCTTC.

The chain couples TRBV5-1 to TRBJ1-4; D might be TRBD1 (5 bases). Germline V lookup: CDR1 SGHRS, CDR2 YFSETQ. The V and J ends lost 4 bases and 7 bases respectively, with 17 bases between them. This CDR3 has 15 amino acids. DNA for the CDR3: TGCGCCAGCAGCCTGGGGACCGCTAGCGGTGAAAAACTGTTTTTT. Protein: CASSLGTASGEKLFF.

This clone was seen ten or more times. The V gene is TRBV6-2 or TRBV6-3, the J gene TRBJ2-5; 7 bases are shared with TRBD2. Germline V gene data show CDR1 as MNHEY and CDR2 as SVGEGT. V lost 0 bases to trimming and J lost 4 bases; unmatched junction nucleotides: 5. The CDR3 totals 15 residues. The chain's CDR3 is CASSYSSSGSETQYF. CDR3 sequence (DNA): TGTGCCAGCAGTTACTCGTCTAGCGGTTCAGAGACCCAGTACTTC.

V is TRBV7-7 and J is TRBJ2-5; 9 nucleotides agree with TRBD2. The J segment lost 4 bases and the V segment lost 5 bases, leaving 5 bases of the junction unmatched. Per germline, CDR1 SSHAT and CDR2 FNYEAQ (reference sequence). The CDR3 spans 14 residues. CDR3 sequence (DNA): TGTGCCAGCAGCCGCGGGGGGGCGGGAGAGACCCAGTACTTC. It yields the protein CASSRGGAGETQYF.